The 11 T cell receptor beta chains below come from one sample, sequenced in a study of T cell responses to AZD1222 COVID-19 vaccine. Clones were read by immunoSEQ multiplex PCR, and TCRdb kept only the in-frame ones, dropping some. Seen here are over 100,000 clones, just over 85% observed once, and the top ten hold around 20%. Sequencing was performed on peripheral blood, taken on day 0 of AZD1222 vaccination. The origin of the receptors is an adult in good health.

The genes are TRBV6-2 or TRBV6-3 and TRBJ1-3; no clear D. CDR3 length: 14 residues. V lost 2 bases and J lost 7, with 12 bases in between. Germline assignment: CDR1 MNHEY and CDR2 SVGEGT. CDR3 protein: CASSYTAIGNTIYF. The CDR3 coding sequence is TGTGCCAGCAGTTACACCGCGATCGGCAACACCATATATTTT.

This clone was seen once. The gene calls are TRBV19 and TRBJ2-2; D is unresolved. Trimming left V 8 bases short and J 4 bases short, with 8 bases between. CDR1 and CDR2 from the germline V gene are LNHDA and SQIVND (reference sequence). The CDR3 length is 12 residues. CDR3 in DNA: TGTGCCAGTCACAGACGCACCGGGGAGCTGTTTTTT. The encoded protein is CASHRRTGELFF. The whole variable domain, remainder taken from reference TRBV19 and TRBJ2-2, is DGGITQSPKYLFRKEGQNVTLSCEQNLNHDAMYWYRQDPGQGLRLIYYSQIVNDFQKGDIAEGYSVSREKKESFPLTVTSAQKNPTAFYLCASHRRTGELFFGEGSRLTVL.

The chain couples TRBV7-2 to TRBJ1-4; unclear D gene. Per the germline V gene, CDR1 is SGHTA and CDR2 is FQGNSA. Deletions cut 2 bases from V and 7 bases from J, with 11 bases between. The CDR3 is made up of 14 amino acids. The CDR3 spells CASSLQGLGEKLFF. The CDR3 coding sequence is TGTGCCAGCAGCTTACAAGGATTGGGTGAAAAACTGTTTTTT.

The genes are TRBV7-6 and TRBJ2-7; 11 bases match TRBD1. V dropped 1 base and J dropped 4; count of bases not matched to a gene: 3. The length of the CDR3 is 15 residues. Germline-derived CDR1 and CDR2 are SGHVS and FNYEAQ. The DNA of the CDR3 is TGTGCCAGCAGCTTAGGGACAGGGGGCGTGTACGAGCAGTACTTC. Protein: CASSLGTGGVYEQYF.

V is TRBV28 and J is TRBJ1-2, with D perhaps TRBD1 (6 bases). This CDR3 has 15 residues. Germline V gene lookup returns CDR1 MDHEN and CDR2 SYDVKM. Trimming pared 7 bases from V and 4 bases from J, leaving 19 bases between. The CDR3 coding sequence is TGTGCCAGCAATCCCTACCGGGGGGCGAGCTATGGCTACACCTTC. Translation: CASNPYRGASYGYTF.

The V gene is TRBV6-2 or TRBV6-3, the J gene TRBJ1-1; D is undetermined. The CDR3 extends over 16 amino acids. V was pared by 6 bases and J by 4 bases, with 21 bases between. Per the germline V gene, CDR1 is MNHEY and CDR2 is SVGEGT. The CDR3 nucleotides read TGTGCCAGCAGCCTGCAAACCCTCAGGCGGAGCACTGAAGCTTTCTTT. Translation gives CASSLQTLRRSTEAFF.

The rearrangement uses TRBV28 and TRBJ2-2; 10 bases align to TRBD1. The CDR3 spans 19 residues. Germline loops: CDR1 MDHEN, CDR2 SYDVKM. After removal of 4 bases from V and 6 bases from J, the junction contained 17 bases not matched to a gene. The chain's CDR3 is CASSSAGTGVGGRPGELFF. CDR3 DNA: TGTGCCAGCAGTTCCGCCGGGACAGGGGTTGGCGGGAGGCCCGGGGAGCTGTTTTTT.

The rearrangement joins TRBV6-6 to TRBJ1-4; no firm D call. The length of the CDR3 is 14 residues. Trimming left V 2 bases short and J 0 bases short, with 4 bases between. Germline lookup yields CDR1 MNHNY and CDR2 SVGAGI (reference sequence). The CDR3 DNA reads as TGTGCCAGCAGTTACAGGCCAACTAATGAAAAACTGTTTTTT. Translating it yields CASSYRPTNEKLFF.

The rearrangement joins TRBV7-9 to TRBJ1-1; 8 nucleotides agree with TRBD1. Germline V gene sequence: CDR1 SEHNR, CDR2 FQNEAQ (reference sequence). This CDR3 is 16 amino acids long. After removal of 5 bases from V and 4 bases from J, the junction contained 12 bases not matched to a gene. CDR3 in amino acids: CASSLSGTGIVTEAFF. In DNA, the CDR3 is TGTGCCAGCAGCCTCTCTGGGACAGGAATTGTCACTGAAGCTTTCTTT.

This sequence joins TRBV7-2 and TRBJ2-7; D gene ambiguous. V was clipped by 3 bases and J by 7 bases, with 16 bases between them. This CDR3 region has 14 residues. The germline V gene has CDR1 SGHTA and CDR2 FQGNSA. DNA for the CDR3: TGTGCCAGCAGCTTTTATCGTGGGCCTACGGAGCAGTACTTC. It encodes CASSFYRGPTEQYF.

This CDR3 reads CASSLGQGAEGYTF. CDR3 sequence (DNA): TGTGCCAGCAGCTTGGGACAGGGGGCGGAAGGCTACACCTTC. The chain links TRBV7-9 to TRBJ1-2, with 12 positions matching TRBD1. V dropped 3 bases and J dropped 8; count of bases not matched to a gene: 4. Germline assignment: CDR1 SEHNR and CDR2 FQNEAQ (reference sequence). The CDR3 covers 14 residues.